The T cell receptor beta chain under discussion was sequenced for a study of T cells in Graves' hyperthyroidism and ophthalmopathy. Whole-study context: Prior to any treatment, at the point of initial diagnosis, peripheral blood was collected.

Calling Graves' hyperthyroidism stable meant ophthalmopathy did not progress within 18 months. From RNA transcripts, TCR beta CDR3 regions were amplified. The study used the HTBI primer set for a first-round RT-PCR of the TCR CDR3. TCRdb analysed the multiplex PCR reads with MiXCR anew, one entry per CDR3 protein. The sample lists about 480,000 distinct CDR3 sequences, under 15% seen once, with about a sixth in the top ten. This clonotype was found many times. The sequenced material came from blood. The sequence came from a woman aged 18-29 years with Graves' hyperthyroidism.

CDR3 sequence reads: CASSPQGYGYTF. The CDR3 DNA reads as TGTGCCAGCAGCCCCCAGGGATATGGCTACACCTTC. The gene calls are TRBV14 and TRBJ1-2; weak D call: TRBD1 (5 bases). The ends were cut back, 4 bases at V and 5 bases at J, with 8 bases in the middle. The CDR3 extends over 12 amino acids. Germline CDR1 and CDR2: SGHDN and FVKESK.